These 5 T cell receptor beta chains were all obtained from the same sample, sequenced in a study of T cell repertoires in cytomegalovirus infection. One entry per CDR3 protein, called by TCRdb with MiXCR from the reads. The top ten clones hold roughly a fifth of a sample with approximately 260,000 distinct CDR3 sequences, approximately 22% of them seen once. No antigen is known for these receptors. Specimen: cultured PBMCs, collected from culture after CMV antigen stimulation. These receptors were taken from a human donor in good health (CMV status not recorded). Some clones in this sample may be carry-over from other donors' samples.

This clonotype showed up many times. This chain links TRBV11-2 with TRBJ1-1; 11 bases line up with TRBD1. Germline V CDR1 and CDR2: SGHAT, FQNNGV. This CDR3 comprises 14 residues. V gave up 1 base and J gave up 7 bases; unmatched junction bases: 2. CDR3 residues: CASSLGTGGLEAFF. The CDR3 DNA is TGTGCCAGCAGCTTAGGGACAGGGGGCCTTGAAGCTTTCTTT.

This clonotype was detected many times. V is TRBV7-2 and J is TRBJ1-5; D ambiguous. Germline CDR1 is SGHTA and CDR2 is FQGNSA. Deletions cut 3 bases from V and 3 bases from J, with 9 bases between. This CDR3 spans 14 amino acids. This CDR3 is CASSLGSINQPQHF. The CDR3 DNA reads TGTGCCAGCAGCTTGGGGTCAATCAATCAGCCCCAGCATTTT.

This chain connects TRBV7-2 to TRBJ2-3, with 7 bases matching TRBD2. V lost 6 bases and J lost 6; bases outside the gene matches: 0. This CDR3 is 11 amino acids long. Germline assignment: CDR1 SGHTA and CDR2 FQGNSA. The CDR3 reads CASRLADTQYF. CDR3 bases: TGTGCCAGCAGACTAGCGGATACGCAGTATTTT.

This clonotype was seen a handful of times. This chain joins TRBV12-3 or TRBV12-4 and TRBJ1-6; D not certain. The CDR3 sequence is 13 residues long. The ends were cut back, 6 bases at V and 7 bases at J, with 10 bases in the middle. Written as DNA, the CDR3 is TGTGCCAGCAGGCAGTTTAGAAATTCACCCCTCCACTTT. This sequence encodes CASRQFRNSPLHF.

This clonotype was counted ten times or more. The chain combines TRBV7-9 with TRBJ1-1; a possible D gene is TRBD1 (6 bases). Trimming shortened V by 0 bases and J by 1 base, and 9 bases separated the two germline ends. CDR3 length: 15 amino acids. Germline lookup yields CDR1 SEHNR and CDR2 FQNEAQ (reference sequence). The CDR3 DNA sequence: TGTGCCAGCAGCTTAGCTGACAGGTCGAACACTGAAGCTTTCTTT. Amino acid sequence: CASSLADRSNTEAFF. The full variable domain, completed using reference TRBV7-9 and TRBJ1-1, is DTGVSQNPRHKITKRGQNVTFRCDPISEHNRLYWYRQTLGQGPEFLTYFQNEAQLEKSRLLSDRFSAERPKGSFSTLEIQRTEQGDSAMYLCASSLADRSNTEAFFGQGTRLTVV.